A single sample is the source of the 15 T cell receptor beta chains below, sequenced in a study of shared clonotypes between healthy human individuals. Measured with immunoSEQ multiplex PCR; TCRdb has only the in-frame clones, and not every one. The sample shows about 980,000 clones, 76% of them seen only once. The sequenced material came from memory CD4+ T cells sorted from blood. The subset denotes: CD45RA-negative fraction. The source is a man aged 18 to 30 in good health.

This clone has just one count. The gene calls are TRBV18 and TRBJ2-7; tentative D call: TRBD1 (5 bases). The germline CDR1 and CDR2 sequences are KGHSH and LQKENI. V was trimmed by 3 bases and J by 7 bases, leaving 16 bases between them. The CDR3 covers 14 residues. The CDR3 region is CASSPGRAESEQYF. The CDR3 DNA reads as TGTGCCAGCTCACCGGGCAGGGCGGAATCGGAGCAGTACTTC.

Concerning this clone: One end of the junction is discordant with germline, which a read error may explain. The rearrangement uses TRBV7-7 and TRBJ2-3, with TRBD2 matching over 9 bases. There are 15 residues in the CDR3. CDR1 SSHAT and CDR2 FNYEAQ come from the germline V gene (reference sequence). Here the CDR3 reads CASSLSGGHTDTQYF. In DNA form, the CDR3 reads TGTGCTAGCAGCCTTAGCGGGGGTCACACAGATACGCAGTATTTT.

The chain employs TRBV27 and TRBJ2-5; unclear D gene. This CDR3 spans 13 amino acids. CDR1 and CDR2 from the germline V gene are MNHEY and SMNVEV (reference sequence). V lost 3 bases and J lost 2, with 7 bases in between. The chain's CDR3 is CASSFEGQETQYF. The CDR3 nucleotides are TGTGCCAGCAGTTTCGAAGGACAAGAGACCCAGTACTTC.

V and J are TRBV19 and TRBJ2-2; tentative D call: TRBD1 (6 bases). This CDR3 region has 15 residues. Deletions cut 5 bases from V and 5 bases from J, with 15 bases between. Germline CDR1 and CDR2: LNHDA and SQIVND (reference sequence). This CDR3 reads CASSSGAQGTGELFF. The DNA for the CDR3 is TGTGCCAGTAGTTCTGGCGCACAGGGAACCGGGGAGCTGTTTTTT. Full variable domain (rest looked up from reference TRBV19 and TRBJ2-2): DGGITQSPKYLFRKEGQNVTLSCEQNLNHDAMYWYRQDPGQGLRLIYYSQIVNDFQKGDIAEGYSVSREKKESFPLTVTSAQKNPTAFYLCASSSGAQGTGELFFGEGSRLTVL.

V is TRBV6-1 and J is TRBJ1-1; D gene ambiguous. Trimming shortened V by 3 bases and J by 1 base, and 9 bases separated the two germline ends. The CDR3 runs to 14 residues. The germline V gene encodes CDR1 MNHNS and CDR2 SASEGT. CDR3 protein: CASSEGFTNTEAFF. CDR3 DNA: TGTGCCAGCAGTGAGGGGTTTACGAACACTGAAGCTTTCTTT.

CDR3 nucleotide sequence: TGTGCCAGCAGTCCGACACTAAACACCGGGGAGCTGTTTTTT. Translating gives CASSPTLNTGELFF. The chain has TRBV25-1 and TRBJ2-2; D gene unclear. V was trimmed by 5 bases and J by 2 bases, leaving 9 bases between them. Germline V gives CDR1 MGHDK, CDR2 SYGVNS. The CDR3 extends over 14 amino acids. The full variable domain, its missing parts supplied by reference TRBV25-1 and TRBJ2-2, is EADIYQTPRYLVIGTGKKITLECSQTMGHDKMYWYQQDPGMELHLIHYSYGVNSTEKGDLSSESTVSRIRTEHFPLTLESARPSHTSQYLCASSPTLNTGELFFGEGSRLTVL.

This clone has ten or more counts. Other DNA sequences in the sample encode the same CDR3. The chain combines TRBV28 with TRBJ2-5; D gene ambiguous. The germline V and J ends were trimmed by 3 bases and 5 bases, with 4 bases remaining between them. Germline loops: CDR1 MDHEN, CDR2 SYDVKM. CDR3 length equals 11 residues. The CDR3 nucleotides are TGTGCCAGCAGTTTTAGGGAGACCCAGTACTTC. This codes for CASSFRETQYF.

The V call is TRBV10-3, the J call TRBJ1-4, with TRBD1 as a possible D gene (6 bases). Deletions cut 7 bases from V and 5 bases from J, with 14 bases between. Germline V lookup: CDR1 ENHRY, CDR2 SYGVKD. The CDR3 contains 14 residues. The CDR3 region has the DNA TGTGCCATCACCAGAGGGGGATCCAATGAAAAACTGTTTTTT. It yields the protein CAITRGGSNEKLFF.

The chain is built from TRBV6-6 and TRBJ2-7; no definite D call. The CDR3 contains 14 residues. Germline assignment: CDR1 MNHNY and CDR2 SVGAGI (reference sequence). V was shortened by 4 bases and J by 4 bases, with 14 bases between the two germline ends. In nucleotides, the CDR3 is TGTGCCAGCAGTTTATGGACGAAGGAGTACGAGCAGTACTTC. It encodes CASSLWTKEYEQYF.

This clone was picked up many times. Other DNA sequences within the sample encode an identical CDR3. The rearrangement links TRBV5-6 to TRBJ1-2; maybe TRBD1 (6 bases). Germline V gene data show CDR1 as SGHDT and CDR2 as YYEEEE. This CDR3 contains 12 residues. Deletions cut 0 bases from V and 8 bases from J, with 8 bases between. The CDR3 coding sequence is TGTGCCAGCAGCTTGGTAGGGGGAGGCTACACCTTC. Encoded protein: CASSLVGGGYTF.

Written as DNA, the CDR3 is TGCGCCAGCAGCTCCAAGGACAGGAATACAGAGCAGTACTTC. Amino acids: CASSSKDRNTEQYF. The rearrangement links TRBV5-1 to TRBJ2-7, with 7 bases matching TRBD1. Germline V gene data show CDR1 as SGHRS and CDR2 as YFSETQ. The CDR3 has 14 amino acids. The J segment lost 7 bases and the V segment lost 3 bases, leaving 10 bases of the junction unmatched.

With respect to this clone: Different DNA sequences within this sample yield the same CDR3. The chain has TRBV14 and TRBJ2-7, with D unresolved. Trimming cost V 3 bases and J 3 bases, with 3 bases left between them. The CDR3 is made up of 11 amino acids. Per germline, CDR1 SGHDN and CDR2 FVKESK. CDR3 protein: CASSQSYEQYF. For the CDR3, the DNA is TGTGCCAGCAGCCAGAGCTACGAGCAGTACTTC. Supplemented by reference TRBV14 and TRBJ2-7, the full variable domain reads EAGVTQFPSHSVIEKGQTVTLRCDPISGHDNLYWYRRVMGKEIKFLLHFVKESKQDESGMPNNRFLAERTGGTYSTLKVQPAELEDSGVYFCASSQSYEQYFGPGTRLTVT.

Concerning this clone itself: Other DNA variants within this sample encode the same CDR3. The CDR3 is CASRTDSGANVLTF. The CDR3 DNA reads TGTGCCAGCCGGACAGACTCTGGGGCCAACGTCCTGACTTTC. The rearrangement uses TRBV6-4 and TRBJ2-6, with D maybe TRBD1 (6 bases). The CDR3 totals 14 residues. Deletions cut 8 bases from V and 0 bases from J, with 8 bases between. Germline V gene lookup returns CDR1 MRHNA and CDR2 SNTAGT.

The chain recombines TRBV2 with TRBJ2-2; no firm D call. V was clipped by 3 bases and J by 1 base, with 6 bases between them. Looked up from germline, CDR1 is SNHLY and CDR2 is FYNNEI. This CDR3 has 14 residues. The CDR3 spells CASSENRNTGELFF. The CDR3 DNA is TGTGCCAGCAGTGAGAACAGGAACACCGGGGAGCTGTTTTTT.

The rearrangement joins TRBV9 to TRBJ2-7; D is undetermined. V shed 4 bases and J shed 6 bases, with 14 bases lying between them. This CDR3 spans 13 amino acids. Germline assignment: CDR1 SGDLS and CDR2 YYNGEE. The CDR3 sequence is CASSSLGDPEQYF. The CDR3, as DNA: TGTGCCAGCAGCTCCCTAGGCGATCCCGAGCAGTACTTC.